This T cell receptor beta chain derives from a study of blood T cell repertoires in COVID-19. TCRdb keeps only in-frame clones here, not all; method: immunoSEQ multiplex PCR. The sample shows 110,000 or so clones, 85% of them seen only once. The clonotype was recovered from a man aged 50-60 years with acute or convalescent COVID-19. The sequenced material came from peripheral blood.

This CDR3 reads CASRPGTNTGELFF. CDR3 nucleotides: TGTGCCAGCAGGCCAGGGACGAACACCGGGGAGCTGTTTTTT. V and J are TRBV2 and TRBJ2-2; D possibly corresponds to TRBD1 (5 bases). Germline loops: CDR1 SNHLY, CDR2 FYNNEI. V was shortened by 6 bases and J by 0 bases, with 8 bases between the two germline ends. The CDR3 sequence is 14 residues long.